Listed below are T cell receptor beta chains from one sample, sequenced in a study of T cells in tumors after PD-1 blockade. Sequenced by immunoSEQ multiplex PCR; TCRdb stores in-frame clones only, minus some. The top ten clones hold approximately 8.3% of a sample with around 50,000 clones, around four fifths of them seen once. The starting material was PBMCs, obtained before anti-PD-1 therapy. These receptors were taken from a human donor with advanced basal cell or squamous cell carcinoma (not recorded which). Each CDR3 is given without its conserved first and last residue.

j_gene,v_gene,CDR3aa
TRBJ2-7,TRBV10-3,AISEGDSYEQY
TRBJ2-1,TRBV6-5,ASSLTSGTYNEQF
TRBJ1-1,TRBV5-6,ASSSIWPARDTEAF
TRBJ2-7,TRBV10-3,ASSGATGEQY
TRBJ2-5,TRBV27,ASSSRPVRETQY
TRBJ2-3,TRBV4-2,ASSHGLAGAIEDTQY
TRBJ2-1,TRBV7-9,ASSHPAGSSYNEQF
TRBJ2-7,TRBV27,ASSPLGKKGEQY
TRBJ1-1,TRBV5-1,ASSPGTGNTEAF
TRBJ1-2,TRBV28,ASSSQRGSYGYT
TRBJ2-3,TRBV11-3,ASSSTALDTQY
TRBJ1-4,TRBV5-1,ASSLDGPNEKLF
TRBJ1-1,TRBV7-9,ATQRAGGEGEAF
TRBJ1-5,TRBV27,ASSYPPRSGTASNQPQH
TRBJ2-1,TRBV4-1,ASSQGGRVSIYNEQF
TRBJ2-3,TRBV6-2/TRBV6-3,ASSYQGLVADTQY
TRBJ2-5,TRBV11-3,ASSTGQGRETQY
TRBJ2-3,TRBV10-3,AIRPGTATDTQY
TRBJ2-3,TRBV6-4,ASSTLAGGEDTQY
TRBJ2-2,TRBV20-1,SASYSGRNTGELF
TRBJ1-4,TRBV2,ASSASRDREVPEKLF
TRBJ2-1,TRBV25-1,ASSGERDHYNEQF
TRBJ2-7,TRBV28,ASSLQYEQY
TRBJ1-1,TRBV5-5,ASSPGVNTEAF
TRBJ2-7,TRBV4-2,ASSHQTGYEQY